The rows below give T cell receptor beta chains drawn from one sample of a study of shared clonotypes between healthy human individuals. Produced via immunoSEQ multiplex PCR; TCRdb's table is partial and in-frame only. The sample records 600,000 to 750,000 clones, roughly 88% being singletons. The source material was memory CD8+ T cells from PBMCs. The origin of the receptors is a man between 18 and 35 years old in good health. Some clones in this sample may be carry-over from other donors' samples. Both conserved end residues are part of each CDR3. The D gene is left open where the match is weak. Where a row states a size, it is once, few, many or the class of an expanded clone; other rows omit it.

v_call	d_call	clone_size	j_call	cdr3_aa	cdr3_nt
TRBV7-9	-	-	TRBJ2-7	CASSRGVTYEQYF	TGTGCCAGCAGCCGAGGGGTAACCTACGAGCAGTACTTC
TRBV15	-	few	TRBJ2-1	CATSRVSGNYNEQFF	TGTGCCACCAGCAGAGTATCGGGAAACTACAATGAGCAGTTCTTC
TRBV7-9	-	-	TRBJ2-1	CASSSRLVYNEQFF	TGTGCCAGCAGCTCCCGACTAGTCTACAATGAGCAGTTCTTC
TRBV7-2	-	-	TRBJ2-7	CASSLVGVGLALTEQYF	TGTGCCAGCAGCTTAGTGGGGGTGGGGCTAGCGCTGACCGAGCAGTACTTC
TRBV7-6	TRBD1	-	TRBJ2-1	CASSLASPGTGRNEQFF	TGTGCCAGCAGCTTAGCGTCGCCCGGGACAGGGAGGAATGAGCAGTTCTTC
TRBV10-2	-	-	TRBJ1-1	CASSESLSGNTEAFF	TGCGCCAGCAGTGAGTCATTATCTGGGAACACTGAAGCTTTCTTT
TRBV27	-	-	TRBJ2-7	CASRGAGSYEQYF	TGTGCCAGCAGGGGTGCGGGTTCCTACGAGCAGTACTTC
TRBV4-2	-	-	TRBJ2-3	CASSQVDIGQGWAGGPSDTQYF	TGTGCCAGCAGCCAAGTGGATATCGGACAGGGATGGGCGGGAGGGCCCTCAGATACGCAGTATTTT
TRBV28	-	once	TRBJ1-5	CASSLVRGDQPQHF	TGTGCCAGCAGTTTAGTACGGGGAGATCAGCCCCAGCATTTT
TRBV6-5	TRBD1	once	TRBJ2-5	CASRKQGAGQETQYF	TGTGCCAGCAGGAAACAGGGGGCCGGACAAGAGACCCAGTACTTC
TRBV28	-	once	TRBJ1-3	CASSPDSGYGNTIYF	TGTGCCAGCAGTCCCGACTCAGGGTACGGAAACACCATATATTTT
TRBV25-1	-	once	TRBJ2-7	CASSEFGPSYEQYF	TGTGCCAGCAGTGAATTTGGACCTTCCTACGAGCAGTACTTC
TRBV28	-	-	TRBJ2-2	CASSTYSIGTRRIGELFF	TGTGCCAGCAGTACTTATTCGATCGGGACTCGCCGTATCGGGGAGCTGTTTTTT
TRBV5-4	-	-	TRBJ2-1	CASSFDSFHSYNEQFF	TGTGCCAGCAGCTTCGATTCCTTCCACTCCTACAATGAGCAGTTCTTC
TRBV28	TRBD2	-	TRBJ2-7	CASRFRGGATATYEQYF	TGTGCCAGCAGATTTAGGGGAGGGGCCACAGCTACCTACGAGCAGTACTTC
TRBV7-9	-	-	TRBJ2-7	CASSSLRGFYEQYF	TGTGCCAGCAGCTCCCTGAGGGGGTTCTACGAGCAGTACTTC
TRBV29-1	-	-	TRBJ2-1	CSAALYGGNEQFF	TGCAGCGCCGCGCTGTACGGGGGCAATGAGCAGTTCTTC
TRBV5-4	-	-	TRBJ1-4	CASSLDGATNEKLFF	TGTGCCAGCAGCTTGGACGGGGCAACTAATGAAAAACTGTTTTTT
TRBV10-3	-	-	TRBJ1-5	CAISEGIGNQPQHF	TGTGCCATCAGTGAAGGGATCGGCAATCAGCCCCAGCATTTT
TRBV6-5	-	once	TRBJ2-7	CASSYDWGVEQYF	TGTGCCAGCAGTTACGACTGGGGGGTCGAGCAGTACTTC
TRBV10-3	-	-	TRBJ2-7	CAISESRTYEQYF	TGTGCCATCAGTGAAAGTAGAACCTACGAGCAGTACTTC